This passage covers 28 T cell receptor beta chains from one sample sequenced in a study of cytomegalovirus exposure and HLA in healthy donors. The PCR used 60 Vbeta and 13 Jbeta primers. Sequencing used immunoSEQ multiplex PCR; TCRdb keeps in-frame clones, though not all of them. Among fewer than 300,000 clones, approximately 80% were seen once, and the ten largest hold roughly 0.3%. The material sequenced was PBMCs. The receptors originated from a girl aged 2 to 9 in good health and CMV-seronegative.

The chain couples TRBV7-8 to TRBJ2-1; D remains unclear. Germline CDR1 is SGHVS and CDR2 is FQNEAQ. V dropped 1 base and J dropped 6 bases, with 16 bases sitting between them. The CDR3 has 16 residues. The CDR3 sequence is CASSLVQAPGGNEQFF. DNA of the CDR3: TGTGCCAGCAGCTTAGTCCAGGCCCCAGGTGGCAATGAGCAGTTCTTC.

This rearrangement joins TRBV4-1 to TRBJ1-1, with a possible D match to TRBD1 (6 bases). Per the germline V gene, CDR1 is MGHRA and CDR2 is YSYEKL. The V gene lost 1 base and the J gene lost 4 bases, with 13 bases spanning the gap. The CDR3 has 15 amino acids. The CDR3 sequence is CASSQVGRGGTEAFF. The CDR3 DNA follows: TGCGCCAGCAGCCAAGTTGGCAGGGGCGGCACTGAAGCTTTCTTT.

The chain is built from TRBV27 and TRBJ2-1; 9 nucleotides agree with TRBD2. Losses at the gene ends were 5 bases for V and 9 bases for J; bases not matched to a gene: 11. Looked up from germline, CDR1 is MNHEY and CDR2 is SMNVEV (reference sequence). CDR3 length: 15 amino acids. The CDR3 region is CASSRLQSSGGEQFF. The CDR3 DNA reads TGTGCCAGCAGTCGCCTTCAAAGTAGCGGGGGTGAGCAGTTCTTC.

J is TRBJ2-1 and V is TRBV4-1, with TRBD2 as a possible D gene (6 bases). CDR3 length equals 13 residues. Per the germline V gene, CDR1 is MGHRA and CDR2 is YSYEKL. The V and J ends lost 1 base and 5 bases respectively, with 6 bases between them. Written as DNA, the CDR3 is TGCGCCAGCAGCCAAGCGGGAGACAATGAGCAGTTCTTC. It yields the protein CASSQAGDNEQFF.

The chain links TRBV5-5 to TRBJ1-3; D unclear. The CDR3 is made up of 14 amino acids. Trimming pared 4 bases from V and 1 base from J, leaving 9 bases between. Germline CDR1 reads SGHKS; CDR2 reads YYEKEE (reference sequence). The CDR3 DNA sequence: TGTGCCAGCAGCCGGGTGGAGTCTGGAAACACCATATATTTT. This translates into CASSRVESGNTIYF.

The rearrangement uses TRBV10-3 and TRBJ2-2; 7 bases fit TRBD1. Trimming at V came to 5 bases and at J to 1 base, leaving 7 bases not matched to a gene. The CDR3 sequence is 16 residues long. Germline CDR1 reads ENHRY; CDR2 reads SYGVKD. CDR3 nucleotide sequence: TGTGCCATCAGTCCGAGGGGGCAGGGGAACACCGGGGAGCTGTTTTTT. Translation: CAISPRGQGNTGELFF.

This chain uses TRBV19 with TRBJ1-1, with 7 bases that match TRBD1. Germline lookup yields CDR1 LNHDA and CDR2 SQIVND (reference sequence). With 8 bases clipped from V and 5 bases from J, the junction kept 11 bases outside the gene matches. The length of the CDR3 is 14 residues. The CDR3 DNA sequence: TGTGCCAGTCGGTCGACAGGGTTTTCAACTGAAGCTTTCTTT. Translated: CASRSTGFSTEAFF.

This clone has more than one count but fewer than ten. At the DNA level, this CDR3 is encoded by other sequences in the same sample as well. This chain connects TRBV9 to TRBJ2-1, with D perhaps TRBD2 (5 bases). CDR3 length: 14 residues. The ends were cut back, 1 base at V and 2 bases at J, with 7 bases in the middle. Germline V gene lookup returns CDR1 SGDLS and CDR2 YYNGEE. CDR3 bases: TGTGCCAGCAGCGTATCGGGAACCTACAATGAGCAGTTCTTC. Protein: CASSVSGTYNEQFF.

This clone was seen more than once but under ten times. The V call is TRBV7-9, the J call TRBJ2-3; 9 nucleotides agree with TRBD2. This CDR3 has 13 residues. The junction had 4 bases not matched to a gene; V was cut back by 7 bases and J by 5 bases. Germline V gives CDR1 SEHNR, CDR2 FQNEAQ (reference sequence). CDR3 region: CASNPAGGDTQYF. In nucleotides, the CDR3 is TGTGCCAGCAATCCAGCGGGAGGAGATACGCAGTATTTT.

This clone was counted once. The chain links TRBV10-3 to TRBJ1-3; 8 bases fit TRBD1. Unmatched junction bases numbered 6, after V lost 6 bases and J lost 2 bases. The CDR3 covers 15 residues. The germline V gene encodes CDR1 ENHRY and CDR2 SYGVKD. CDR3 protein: CAIRNGQGAGNTIYF. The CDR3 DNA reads TGTGCCATCAGAAATGGACAGGGTGCTGGAAACACCATATATTTT.

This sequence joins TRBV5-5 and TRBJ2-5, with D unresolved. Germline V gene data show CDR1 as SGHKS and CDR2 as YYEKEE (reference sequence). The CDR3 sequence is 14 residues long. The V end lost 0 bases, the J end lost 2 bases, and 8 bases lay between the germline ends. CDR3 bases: TGTGCCAGCAGCTTGGCCGTCGGTCAAGAGACCCAGTACTTC. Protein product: CASSLAVGQETQYF.

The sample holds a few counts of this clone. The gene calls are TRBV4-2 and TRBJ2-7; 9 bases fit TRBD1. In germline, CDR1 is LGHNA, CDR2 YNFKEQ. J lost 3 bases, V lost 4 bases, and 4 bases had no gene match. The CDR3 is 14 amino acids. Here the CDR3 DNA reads TGTGCCAGCAGCCCCGGACAGGGGAGCTACGAGCAGTACTTC. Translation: CASSPGQGSYEQYF.

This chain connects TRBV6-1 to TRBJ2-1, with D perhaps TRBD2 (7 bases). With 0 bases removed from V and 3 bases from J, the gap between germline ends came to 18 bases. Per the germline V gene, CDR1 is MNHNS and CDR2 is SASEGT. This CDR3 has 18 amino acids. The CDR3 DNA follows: TGTGCCAGCAGTGAAGCTTTTTCCGGCGGGGGCCTCTACAATGAGCAGTTCTTC. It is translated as CASSEAFSGGGLYNEQFF.

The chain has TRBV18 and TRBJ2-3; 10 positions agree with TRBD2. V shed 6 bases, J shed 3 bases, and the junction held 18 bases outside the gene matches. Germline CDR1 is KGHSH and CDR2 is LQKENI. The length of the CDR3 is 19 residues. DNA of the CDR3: TGTGCCAGCTCGAAGGCCGCTTACCGAGCGGGGGGGATGACAGATACGCAGTATTTT. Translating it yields CASSKAAYRAGGMTDTQYF.

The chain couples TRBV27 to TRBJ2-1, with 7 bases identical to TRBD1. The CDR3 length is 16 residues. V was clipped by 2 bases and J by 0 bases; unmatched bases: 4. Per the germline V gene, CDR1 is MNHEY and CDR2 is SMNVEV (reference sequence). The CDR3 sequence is CASSLEQGSSYNEQFF. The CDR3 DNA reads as TGTGCCAGCAGTTTAGAACAGGGGAGCTCCTACAATGAGCAGTTCTTC.

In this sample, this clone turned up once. The CDR3 here is CASSPRVLANYGYTF. The CDR3 DNA reads as TGTGCCAGCAGCCCCAGGGTATTGGCTAACTATGGCTACACCTTC. The chain employs TRBV5-6 and TRBJ1-2; a weak D match, TRBD1 (5 bases). Per the germline V gene, CDR1 is SGHDT and CDR2 is YYEEEE. Trimming took off 4 bases at V and 0 bases at J, with 13 bases between the two ends. The CDR3 loop spans 15 amino acids.

The CDR3 coding sequence is TGTGCCAGCTCACCGGGGGGGAGTCAGCCCCAGCATTTT. Translating gives CASSPGGSQPQHF. This rearrangement joins TRBV18 to TRBJ1-5; perhaps TRBD1 as D (5 bases). Germline V lookup: CDR1 KGHSH, CDR2 LQKENI. CDR3 length: 13 amino acids. V was shortened by 3 bases and J by 6 bases, with 9 bases between the two germline ends. Drawing the rest from reference TRBV18 and TRBJ1-5, the complete variable domain is NAGVMQNPRHLVRRRGQEARLRCSPMKGHSHVYWYRQLPEEGLKFMVYLQKENIIDESGMPKERFSAEFPKEGPSILRIQQVVRGDSAAYFCASSPGGSQPQHFGDGTRLSIL.

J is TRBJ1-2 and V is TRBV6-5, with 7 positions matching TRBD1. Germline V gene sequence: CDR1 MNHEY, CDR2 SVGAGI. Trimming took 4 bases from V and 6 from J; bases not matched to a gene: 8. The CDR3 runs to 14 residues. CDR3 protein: CASSSPSTGDGYTF. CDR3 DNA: TGTGCCAGCAGTTCCCCATCTACAGGGGATGGCTACACCTTC.

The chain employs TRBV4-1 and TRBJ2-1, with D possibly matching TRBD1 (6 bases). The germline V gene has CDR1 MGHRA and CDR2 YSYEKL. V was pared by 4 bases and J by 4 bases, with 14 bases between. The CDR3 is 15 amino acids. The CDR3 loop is CASSPRWGRYNEQFF. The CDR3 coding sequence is TGCGCCAGCAGCCCGAGGTGGGGGCGTTACAATGAGCAGTTCTTC.

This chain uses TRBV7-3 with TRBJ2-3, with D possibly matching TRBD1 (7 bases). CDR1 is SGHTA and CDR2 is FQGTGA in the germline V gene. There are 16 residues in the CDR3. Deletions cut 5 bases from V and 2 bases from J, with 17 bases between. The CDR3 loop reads CASSPRSGGITDTQYF. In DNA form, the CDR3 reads TGTGCCAGCAGCCCCCGGTCAGGGGGGATCACAGATACGCAGTATTTT.

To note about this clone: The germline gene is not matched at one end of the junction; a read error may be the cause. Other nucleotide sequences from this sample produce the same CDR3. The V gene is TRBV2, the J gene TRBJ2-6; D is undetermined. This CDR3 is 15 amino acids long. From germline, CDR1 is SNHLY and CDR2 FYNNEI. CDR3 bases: TGCGCCAGCAGTGAAGCTTCGGCTGGGGCCAACGTCCTGACTTTC. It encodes CASSEASAGANVLTF.

This CDR3 reads CASSSGEGHGYTF. The CDR3 DNA follows: TGCGCCAGCAGCTCCGGTGAGGGCCATGGCTACACCTTC. The chain couples TRBV5-1 to TRBJ1-2; D not certain. The CDR3 is made up of 13 amino acids. Germline CDR1 SGHRS, CDR2 YFSETQ. V dropped 3 bases and J dropped 6 bases, with 12 bases sitting between them.

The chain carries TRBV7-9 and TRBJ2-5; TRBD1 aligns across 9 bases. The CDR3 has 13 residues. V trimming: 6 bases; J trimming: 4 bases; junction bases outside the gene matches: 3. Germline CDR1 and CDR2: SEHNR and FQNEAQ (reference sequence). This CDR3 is CASRLTGGETQYF. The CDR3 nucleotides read TGTGCCAGCAGGCTGACAGGGGGAGAGACCCAGTACTTC.

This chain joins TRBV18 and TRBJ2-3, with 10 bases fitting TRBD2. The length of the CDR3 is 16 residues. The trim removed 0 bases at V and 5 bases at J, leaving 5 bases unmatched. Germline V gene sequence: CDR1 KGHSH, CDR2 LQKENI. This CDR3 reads CASSPPALAGVDTQYF. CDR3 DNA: TGTGCCAGCTCACCACCGGCCCTAGCGGGAGTAGATACGCAGTATTTT.

The CDR3 reads CASSEPGQTRLNTF. CDR3 in DNA: TGTGCCAGCAGTGAACCGGGACAGACCAGATTGAACACCTTC. The chain has TRBV6-1 and TRBJ1-2; 7 bases fit TRBD1. In germline, CDR1 is MNHNS, CDR2 SASEGT. This CDR3 has 14 residues. J gave up 12 bases and V 2 bases, and 12 bases lay outside the gene matches.

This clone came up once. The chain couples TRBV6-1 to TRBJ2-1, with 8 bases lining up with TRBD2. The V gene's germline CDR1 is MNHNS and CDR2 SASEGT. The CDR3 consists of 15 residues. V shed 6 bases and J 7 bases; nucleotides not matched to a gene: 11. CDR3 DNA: TGTGCCAGCAGACCCCAGTCGGGGGGGAAGAATGAGCAGTTCTTC. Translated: CASRPQSGGKNEQFF.

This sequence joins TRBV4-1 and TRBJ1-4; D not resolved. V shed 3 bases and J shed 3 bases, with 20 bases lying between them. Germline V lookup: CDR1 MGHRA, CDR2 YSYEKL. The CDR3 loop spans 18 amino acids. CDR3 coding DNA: TGCGCCAGCAGCCAGCGGGGAGAAGTGTACGTCTCTAATGAAAAACTGTTTTTT. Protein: CASSQRGEVYVSNEKLFF.

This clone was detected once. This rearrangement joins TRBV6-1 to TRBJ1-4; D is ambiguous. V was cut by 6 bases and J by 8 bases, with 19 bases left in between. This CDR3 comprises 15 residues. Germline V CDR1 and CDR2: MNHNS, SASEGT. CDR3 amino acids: CASSADSDRREKLFF. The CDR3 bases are TGTGCCAGCAGCGCCGACTCAGACCGGAGGGAAAAACTGTTTTTT.